The clone carrying this T cell receptor beta chain has more than one count but fewer than ten. CDR3 size: 17 residues. With 2 bases clipped from V and 3 bases from J, the junction kept 12 bases outside the gene matches. This entry belongs to a study of blood T cell repertoires in COVID-19. Study-wide context: Sites in the United States, Italy and Spain provided acute and convalescent COVID-19 samples. T cells, B-cell-depleted T cells, or PBMCs provided the cDNA or gDNA that served as material.

Per the original methods: Counts of nucleated cells, estimated from reference gene primer amplification, were obtained. Measured with immunoSEQ multiplex PCR; TCRdb has only the in-frame clones, and not every one. That table gives V, J and clone size, and the DNA gave D and trimming. The table lists 350,000 to 400,000 clones, 91% of them singletons. Participants were aged about 18 to 90 years, lived in around 25 US areas, and enrolled virtually. The sequenced material came from PBMCs or T cells enriched from blood (not recorded which). The V gene is TRBV23-1, the J gene TRBJ2-7; TRBD2 matches 8 bases. TRBV23-1 has ORF status, its function being uncertain. The sequence came from a woman aged 35 to 49 who had been exposed to COVID-19. In nucleotides, the CDR3 is TGCGCCAGCAGTCAAGCAAAAGGACCGCGGGAGGACTACGAGCAGTACTTC. Translated: CASSQAKGPREDYEQYF.